Below are 10 T cell receptor beta chains sequenced from a single sample in a study of blood T cells in healthy people across ages (dated by TCRdb to the mid-2010s). The library was prepared using 5' RACE. This sample was sequenced with an Illumina HiSeq 2500. A second PCR of about 7 to 12 cycles was run with a J-beta primer mix and a sample-barcoded 5' primer. TCRdb cleaned the public reads at Q25 with fastp, built clones with MiXCR and kept in-frame beta chains. One record per CDR3 amino acid sequence lists the most common genes and DNA. The sample contains approximately 800,000 distinct CDR3 sequences, 62% of them found a single time. The ten largest clones capture about 27% of the sample. Sequenced sample: blood. All receptors come from a man aged 25-45 years in good health.

This clonotype has more than one count but fewer than ten. The J gene is TRBJ2-5, the V gene TRBV20-1, with D perhaps matching TRBD1 or TRBD2 (6 bases each). The end of the DNA is better explained by TRBJ2-7, so the J call may be wrong. This CDR3 comprises 13 residues. Germline V gives CDR1 DFQATT, CDR2 SNEGSKA (reference sequence). The CDR3 loop reads CSASRGPAYEQYF. The CDR3 bases are TGCAGTGCTAGCCGGGGGCCCGCCTACGAGCAGTACTTC.

The gene calls are TRBV7-9 and TRBJ2-1, with TRBD2 identical over 11 bases. The CDR3 length is 16 residues. Germline V gene data show CDR1 as SEHNR and CDR2 as FQNEAQ (reference sequence). V was pared by 4 bases and J by 2 bases, with 4 bases of the junction left unmatched. For the CDR3, the DNA is TGTGCCAGCAGCTCTTCTAGCGGGGGGCCCTACAATGAGCAGTTCTTC. Translating it yields CASSSSSGGPYNEQFF.

The chain links TRBV15 to TRBJ2-1; no clear D. Germline lookup yields CDR1 LNHNV and CDR2 YYDKDF (reference sequence). Trimming stripped 0 bases from V and 4 bases from J, with 10 bases between. This CDR3 has 15 residues. CDR3 residues: CATSRDGVGYNEQFF. The CDR3 DNA reads as TGTGCCACCAGCAGAGATGGGGTAGGGTACAATGAGCAGTTCTTC.

This chain joins TRBV4-2 and TRBJ2-5, with a weak D call TRBD1 (5 bases). In germline, CDR1 is LGHNA, CDR2 YNFKEQ. The CDR3 spans 16 residues. V lost 0 bases, J lost 1 base, and 12 bases lay in between. In DNA form, the CDR3 reads TGTGCCAGCAGCCAAGAGTGGGGCTACCTCCAAGAGACCCAGTACTTC. It codes for CASSQEWGYLQETQYF.

The DNA for the CDR3 is TGTGCCAGCAGCTTGGTTCTGTTCAGCCCCAACTATGGCTACACCTTC. Residues: CASSLVLFSPNYGYTF. The chain has TRBV5-5 and TRBJ1-2; no firm D call. Germline V gene sequence: CDR1 SGHKS, CDR2 YYEKEE (reference sequence). The germline V and J ends were trimmed by 0 bases and 2 bases, with 14 bases remaining between them. This CDR3 contains 16 residues.

This chain connects TRBV7-9 to TRBJ2-1; 11 nucleotides agree with TRBD2. Per germline, CDR1 SEHNR and CDR2 FQNEAQ (reference sequence). This CDR3 is built from 16 residues. Unmatched junction bases numbered 6, after V lost 6 bases and J lost 2 bases. The CDR3: CASRPRLAGPYNEQFF. Written as DNA, the CDR3 is TGTGCCAGCAGGCCCCGACTAGCGGGGCCCTACAATGAGCAGTTCTTC.

The chain joins TRBV5-4 to TRBJ2-7, with D possibly matching TRBD2 (5 bases). The J call may be incorrect, as the DNA end agrees better with TRBJ2-5. The germline CDR1 and CDR2 sequences are SGHNT and YYREEE (reference sequence). CDR3 length equals 13 residues. CDR3 sequence: CASLPAGGETQYF. As DNA, the CDR3 is TGTGCCAGCCTGCCTGCGGGCGGAGAGACCCAGTACTTC.

This clonotype was detected a few times. V and J are TRBV20-1 and TRBJ1-6, with 7 nucleotides matching TRBD1. Germline CDR1 DFQATT, CDR2 SNEGSKA (reference sequence). The CDR3 extends over 16 amino acids. The junction had 10 bases not matched to a gene; V was cut back by 3 bases and J by 5 bases. DNA for the CDR3: TGCAGTGCTAGTGAGGTGGCAGGGGGTAATAATTCACCCCTCCACTTT. Protein sequence: CSASEVAGGNNSPLHF.

V and J are TRBV5-1 and TRBJ2-7, with TRBD2 identical over 7 bases. The CDR3 runs to 14 residues. Germline values: CDR1 SGHRS, CDR2 YFSETQ. After removal of 4 bases from V and 3 bases from J, the junction contained 7 bases not matched to a gene. Here the CDR3 DNA reads TGCGCCAGCAGCGGACGCGGACTAGGCTACGAGCAGTACTTC. This gives the protein CASSGRGLGYEQYF.

On this clonotype itself: One end of the junction is discordant with germline, which a read error may explain. The chain links TRBV20-1 to TRBJ2-1, with D possibly matching TRBD2 (6 bases). CDR1 and CDR2 (germline): DFQATT, SNEGSKA (reference sequence). There are 14 residues in the CDR3. Here the CDR3 reads CSARWDLALNGQFF. CDR3 DNA sequence: TGCAGTGCTAGGTGGGACTTAGCTTTGAATGGGCAGTTCTTC.